The 19 T cell receptor beta chains listed next were all sequenced from one sample in a study of CD8 T cells in Susac syndrome. Random hexamers primed reverse transcription of about 0.5 to 1 ug RNA. Each CDR3 protein is one row after TCRdb ran MiXCR on the immunoSEQ multiplex PCR reads. The data contain around 180,000 distinct CDR3 sequences, around 93% of them singletons. The sample comprised CD4+ T cells from PBMCs. The receptors were sampled from a human donor with multiple sclerosis.

The chain recombines TRBV3-1 with TRBJ1-3; D is undetermined. This CDR3 has 14 amino acids. From germline, CDR1 is LGHDT and CDR2 YNNKEL (reference sequence). Trimming stripped 4 bases from V and 0 bases from J, with 7 bases between. CDR3 protein: CASSRRASGNTIYF. CDR3 nucleotides: TGTGCCAGCAGCCGCCGGGCCTCTGGAAACACCATATATTTT.

The J gene is TRBJ2-7, the V gene TRBV9; the D gene is possibly TRBD2 (7 bases). The CDR3 length is 16 residues. V lost 3 bases and J lost 5, with 21 bases in between. Germline V gene lookup returns CDR1 SGDLS and CDR2 YYNGEE. The CDR3 reads CASSAGGPLGPHEQYF. CDR3 sequence (DNA): TGTGCCAGCAGCGCCGGGGGGCCCTTGGGGCCACACGAGCAGTACTTC.

This sequence joins TRBV3-1 and TRBJ1-5; D gene uncertain. This CDR3 comprises 15 residues. The germline V and J ends were trimmed by 0 bases and 4 bases, with 10 bases remaining between them. Germline V CDR1 and CDR2: LGHDT, YNNKEL (reference sequence). The CDR3 here is CASSQDSRGNQPQHF. The DNA for the CDR3 is TGTGCCAGCAGCCAAGATTCCCGCGGGAATCAGCCCCAGCATTTT.

The V and J genes are TRBV5-6 and TRBJ2-1, with 14 bases identical to TRBD2. This CDR3 spans 15 amino acids. V lost 5 bases and J lost 7; bases outside the gene matches: 5. Germline-derived CDR1 and CDR2 are SGHDT and YYEEEE. Here the CDR3 DNA reads TGTGCCAGCAGGGGGACTAGCGGGAGCCCTAATGAGCAGTTCTTC. Its protein product is CASRGTSGSPNEQFF.

This clonotype was seen only a few times. This chain links TRBV6-5 with TRBJ1-1; no firm D call. V lost 8 bases and J lost 0, with 13 bases in between. The germline gives CDR1 MNHEY, CDR2 SVGAGI. The CDR3 runs to 14 residues. In DNA, the CDR3 is TGTGCCAGCCTCTCAGGCTCTCTGAACACTGAAGCTTTCTTT. The encoded protein is CASLSGSLNTEAFF.

This chain links TRBV6-6 with TRBJ2-1, with TRBD1 matching 10 bases. CDR3 size: 15 residues. Trimming cost V 5 bases and J 8 bases; bases outside gene matches: 9. Germline values: CDR1 MNHNY, CDR2 SVGAGI (reference sequence). The CDR3, as DNA: TGTGCCAGCAGTGGACCGGGACAGGGGTTTTATGAGCAGTTCTTC. Its protein is CASSGPGQGFYEQFF.

The chain recombines TRBV5-1 with TRBJ2-2; 7 bases agree with TRBD1. With 2 bases clipped from V and 7 bases from J, the junction kept 11 bases outside the gene matches. The CDR3 contains 16 residues. In germline, CDR1 is SGHRS, CDR2 YFSETQ. Written as DNA, the CDR3 is TGCGCCAGCAGCTTATCCTCGGACAGGTCGGGCGGGGAGCTGTTTTTT. It yields the protein CASSLSSDRSGGELFF.

This sequence joins TRBV7-9 and TRBJ1-1, with a tentative D call TRBD1 (5 bases). From germline, CDR1 is SEHNR and CDR2 FQNEAQ (reference sequence). V lost 5 bases and J lost 1, with 17 bases in between. The CDR3 extends over 16 amino acids. The CDR3 sequence: CASSPRATDRNTEAFF. The CDR3, as DNA: TGTGCCAGCAGCCCCCGAGCGACAGATCGGAACACTGAAGCTTTCTTT.

The rearrangement links TRBV6-6 to TRBJ1-3; D not certain. Germline V gene lookup returns CDR1 MNHNY and CDR2 SVGAGI (reference sequence). CDR3 length equals 15 residues. The germline V and J ends were trimmed by 5 bases and 0 bases, with 11 bases remaining between them. In nucleotides, the CDR3 is TGTGCCAGCAGTCAGAATTGGGGCTCTGGAAACACCATATATTTT. Amino acid sequence: CASSQNWGSGNTIYF.

This chain links TRBV9 with TRBJ1-2, with 9 bases identical to TRBD1. J lost 8 bases, V lost 5 bases, and 10 bases had no gene match. Germline assignment: CDR1 SGDLS and CDR2 YYNGEE. The CDR3 is 14 residues long. In DNA, the CDR3 is TGTGCCAGCAGTTCCGGGACAGGGAATAGAGGCTACACCTTC. Protein sequence: CASSSGTGNRGYTF.

The chain carries TRBV5-1 and TRBJ2-3; D might be TRBD2 (5 bases). The CDR3 has 14 amino acids. Per germline, CDR1 SGHRS and CDR2 YFSETQ. V was clipped by 0 bases and J by 1 base, with 6 bases between them. CDR3: CASSLEGGTDTQYF. CDR3 bases: TGCGCCAGCAGCTTGGAGGGAGGCACAGATACGCAGTATTTT.

The CDR3 protein is CASSLEQSYEQYF. In DNA, the CDR3 is TGCGCCAGCAGCTTGGAGCAGTCCTACGAGCAGTACTTC. V is TRBV5-1 and J is TRBJ2-7; D is unclear. Germline V lookup: CDR1 SGHRS, CDR2 YFSETQ. This CDR3 has 13 residues. V was trimmed by 0 bases and J by 1 base, leaving 5 bases between them.

The chain joins TRBV18 to TRBJ2-7, with 8 nucleotides matching TRBD2. The CDR3 consists of 15 residues. Germline assignment: CDR1 KGHSH and CDR2 LQKENI. With V trimmed by 6 bases and J by 0 bases, 7 bases remained unmatched. Here the CDR3 reads CASSESTSVSYEQYF. CDR3 nucleotide sequence: TGTGCCAGCTCCGAATCGACTAGCGTCTCCTACGAGCAGTACTTC.

The genes are TRBV20-1 and TRBJ2-1; 9 bases are shared with TRBD2. The CDR3 consists of 16 residues. CDR1 and CDR2 from the germline V gene are DFQATT and SNEGSKA (reference sequence). V shed 1 base and J 8 bases; nucleotides not matched to a gene: 12. The CDR3 loop reads CSARGGSGSYQDEQFF. DNA for the CDR3: TGCAGTGCTAGAGGGGGTAGCGGGAGCTATCAGGATGAGCAGTTCTTC.

This rearrangement joins TRBV7-2 to TRBJ2-7; D is possibly TRBD1 (5 bases). CDR3 length: 15 residues. Deletions cut 1 base from V and 3 bases from J, with 13 bases between. Per the germline V gene, CDR1 is SGHTA and CDR2 is FQGNSA. CDR3 residues: CASSLGAGYLYEQYF. The CDR3 nucleotides are TGTGCCAGCAGCTTAGGGGCAGGGTACCTCTACGAGCAGTACTTC.

V usage is TRBV24-1 and J usage is TRBJ2-2, with TRBD1 matching 9 bases. This CDR3 comprises 16 residues. Losses at the gene ends were 3 bases for V and 3 bases for J; bases not matched to a gene: 4. From germline, CDR1 is KGHDR and CDR2 SFDVKD. The CDR3 loop reads CATSDPGQGDTGELFF. The CDR3 region has the DNA TGTGCCACCAGTGATCCGGGACAGGGTGACACCGGGGAGCTGTTTTTT.

This chain uses TRBV6-2 or TRBV6-3 with TRBJ2-7, with a possible D match to TRBD1 (6 bases). Germline V gene data show CDR1 as MNHEY and CDR2 as SVGEGT. The length of the CDR3 is 13 residues. The germline V and J ends were trimmed by 7 bases and 5 bases, with 15 bases remaining between them. Here the CDR3 reads CASTMDRFHEQYF. The CDR3 DNA sequence: TGTGCCAGCACCATGGACAGATTCCACGAGCAGTACTTC.

This chain uses TRBV12-3 or TRBV12-4 with TRBJ1-2; D is ambiguous. This CDR3 has 15 residues. V lost 2 bases to trimming and J lost 4 bases, with 14 bases between them. CDR3 in amino acids: CASSLPAAGSYGYTF. CDR3 DNA sequence: TGTGCCAGCAGTTTACCGGCGGCAGGAAGCTATGGCTACACCTTC.

This chain links TRBV4-3 with TRBJ2-7; TRBD2 agrees at 8 bases. The V gene's germline CDR1 is LGHNA and CDR2 YSLEER. This CDR3 is built from 16 residues. J lost 0 bases, V lost 1 base, and 5 bases had no gene match. CDR3 DNA: TGCGCCAGCAGCCAAGGGGCGGGGGGCGGCTCCTACGAGCAGTACTTC. Protein sequence: CASSQGAGGGSYEQYF.